This T cell receptor (beta chain) was sequenced during a study of technical replicates of blood from several donors. The V segment lost 5 bases and the J segment 4 bases; nucleotides outside the gene matches: 10. Per the germline V gene, CDR1 is SGHAT and CDR2 is FQNNGV. CDR3 size: 16 residues. Assay used: immunoSEQ multiplex PCR; TCRdb lists only in-frame clones, some missing. Counted here are tens of thousands of clones, about nine tenths occurring once; the ten biggest clones make up around 0.44%. Sequencing input: T cells isolated from PBMCs. This clonotype was sampled from a human donor in good health. The J gene is TRBJ1-3, the V gene TRBV11-2, with TRBD1 matching 8 bases. CDR3 coding DNA: TGTGCCAGCAGCCCAAGGCAGGGGGCTGGGGGAAACACCATATATTTT. Amino acid sequence: CASSPRQGAGGNTIYF. Using reference TRBV11-2 and TRBJ1-3 for the parts outside the CDR3, the full variable domain is EAGVAQSPRYKIIEKRQSVAFWCNPISGHATLYWYQQILGQGPKLLIQFQNNGVVDDSQLPKDRFSAERLKGVDSTLKIQPAKLEDSAVYLCASSPRQGAGGNTIYFGEGSWLTVV.